This T cell receptor beta chain originates from a study of blood T cell repertoires in COVID-19. About the research overall: T cells, B-cell-depleted T cells, or PBMCs supplied cDNA or gDNA.

As handled by the study authors: Amplification of reference gene primers was used by the study to estimate nucleated cell counts. Libraries were prepared by immunoSEQ multiplex PCR; TCRdb keeps only in-frame clonotypes and omits some of them. That table gives V, J and clone size, and the DNA gave D and trimming. The sample lists under 45,000 clones; about 79% were seen once. Germline CDR1 and CDR2: MRHNA and SNTAGT. V shed 5 bases and J shed 5 bases, with 14 bases lying between them. The CDR3 is 14 amino acids. The V and J genes are TRBV6-4 and TRBJ2-3; D perhaps matches TRBD1 (5 bases). The TCR was taken from a human donor with acute or convalescent COVID-19. The donor label of this sample is uncertain. Sequencing was done on a sample of peripheral blood. The CDR3 loop reads CASSRNLGEDTQYF. As DNA, the CDR3 is TGTGCCAGCAGTCGGAACCTAGGGGAAGATACGCAGTATTTT.